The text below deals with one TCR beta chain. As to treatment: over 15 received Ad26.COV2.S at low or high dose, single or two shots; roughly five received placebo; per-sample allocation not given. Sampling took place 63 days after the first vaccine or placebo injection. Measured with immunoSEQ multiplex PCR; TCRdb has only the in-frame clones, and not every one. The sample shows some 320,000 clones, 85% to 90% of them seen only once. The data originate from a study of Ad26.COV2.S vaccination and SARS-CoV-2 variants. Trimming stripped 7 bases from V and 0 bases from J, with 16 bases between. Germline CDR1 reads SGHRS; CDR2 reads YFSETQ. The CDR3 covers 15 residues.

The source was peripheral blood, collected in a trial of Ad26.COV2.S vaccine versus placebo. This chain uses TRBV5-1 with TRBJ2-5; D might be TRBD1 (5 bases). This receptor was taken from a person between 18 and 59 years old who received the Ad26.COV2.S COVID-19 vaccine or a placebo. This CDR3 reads CASGKGQGNQETQYF. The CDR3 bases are TGCGCCAGCGGAAAGGGGCAGGGCAACCAAGAGACCCAGTACTTC. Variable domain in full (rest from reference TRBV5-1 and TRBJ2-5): KAGVTQTPRYLIKTRGQQVTLSCSPISGHRSVSWYQQTPGQGLQFLFEYFSETQRNKGNFPGRFSGRQFSNSRSEMNVSTLELGDSALYLCASGKGQGNQETQYFGPGTRLLVL.